The 6 T cell receptor beta chains below all came from one sample that was sequenced in a study of CD8 T cells in ankylosing spondylitis. TCRdb recomputed calls from the 5' RACE reads with MiXCR, one row per CDR3 protein. The sample carries about 150,000 distinct CDR3 sequences, 30% to 40% recorded once. The specimen sequenced was synovial fluid, either unsorted or a sorted T cell fraction (not recorded which). All receptors derive from a male donor with ankylosing spondylitis.

This clonotype came up many times. The chain links TRBV6-1 to TRBJ1-2, with unresolved D. Germline lookup yields CDR1 MNHNS and CDR2 SASEGT. Deletions cut 10 bases from V and 2 bases from J, with 11 bases between. This CDR3 is built from 12 residues. CDR3 amino acids: CATRTGNYGYTF. The CDR3, as DNA: TGTGCCACCCGGACCGGGAACTATGGCTACACCTTC.

The rearrangement uses TRBV19 and TRBJ1-1; D call uncertain. Germline assignment: CDR1 LNHDA and CDR2 SQIVND (reference sequence). CDR3 length equals 15 residues. Trimming removed 6 bases at V and 0 bases at J, with 14 bases between. CDR3 residues: CASRSVGYMNTEAFF. The CDR3 DNA is TGTGCCAGTAGGTCCGTCGGATACATGAACACTGAAGCTTTCTTT.

The CDR3 nucleotides are TGTGCCAGCAGTGGCCCGGGACAGGGGCAATACGAGCAGTACTTC. This gives the protein CASSGPGQGQYEQYF. This chain joins TRBV25-1 and TRBJ2-7, with 10 bases aligning to TRBD1. V lost 4 bases and J lost 4; bases outside the gene matches: 7. The CDR3 length is 15 residues. Per germline, CDR1 MGHDK and CDR2 SYGVNS.

Ten or more counts support this clonotype. V usage is TRBV12-3 or TRBV12-4 and J usage is TRBJ2-1; D unclear. This CDR3 is 14 amino acids long. Trimming left V 2 bases short and J 9 bases short, with 14 bases between. Here the CDR3 DNA reads TGTGCCAGCAGTTTAAGGGTAAACCACCGTGAGCAGTTCTTC. It specifies CASSLRVNHREQFF.

This chain links TRBV5-1 with TRBJ2-5, with TRBD1 identical over 7 bases. Per germline, CDR1 SGHRS and CDR2 YFSETQ. This CDR3 comprises 16 residues. V lost 0 bases to trimming and J lost 5 bases; unmatched junction nucleotides: 10. The CDR3 loop is CASSLGGGVGVETQYF. Written as DNA, the CDR3 is TGCGCCAGCAGCTTGGGAGGGGGCGTCGGGGTTGAGACCCAGTACTTC.

This clonotype was counted many times. This CDR3 reads CASSWPGSGYTF. The CDR3 bases are TGTGCCAGCAGCTGGCCAGGGAGTGGCTACACCTTC. The chain has TRBV7-2 and TRBJ1-2; D is possibly TRBD1 (5 bases). V lost 4 bases to trimming and J lost 7 bases, with 10 bases between them. Germline V gene sequence: CDR1 SGHTA, CDR2 FQGNSA. The CDR3 is 12 residues long. Together with reference TRBV7-2 and TRBJ1-2, the CDR3 gives the full variable domain: GAGVSQSPSNKVTEKGKDVELRCDPISGHTALYWYRQSLGQGLEFLIYFQGNSAPDKSGLPSDRFSAERTGGSVSTLTIQRTQQEDSAVYLCASSWPGSGYTFGSGTRLTVV.